The rows below give T cell receptor beta chains drawn from one sample of a study of blood T cell repertoires in COVID-19. Produced via immunoSEQ multiplex PCR; TCRdb's table is partial and in-frame only. The repertoire holds under 110,000 clones, 85% seen once, with 1.5% to 2% in the top ten. Input material: peripheral blood. All receptors derive from a woman between 65 and 79 years old with active or convalescent COVID-19. CDR3s include the opening cysteine and the closing phenylalanine or tryptophan. The D gene is left open where the match is weak. For some rows the clone size is stated as once, few or many, or as a class when expanded; others skip it.

clone size	J gene	V gene	D gene	CDR3 DNA	CDR3 protein
NA	TRBJ1-1	TRBV5-1	NA	TGCGCCAGCAGGAGGGAAAACACTGAAGCTTTCTTT	CASRRENTEAFF
NA	TRBJ2-5	TRBV29-1	NA	TGCAGCGCCCAACGGGGGCAAGAGACCCAGTACTTC	CSAQRGQETQYF
NA	TRBJ1-1	TRBV5-1	NA	TGCGCCAGCAGCTTGGGACAGATCAACACTGAAGCTTTCTTT	CASSLGQINTEAFF
few	TRBJ1-1	TRBV6-5	TRBD1	TGTGCCAGCAGAAGACAGGGGAACACTGAAGCTTTCTTT	CASRRQGNTEAFF
NA	TRBJ1-1	TRBV28	TRBD1	TGTGCCAGCAGCTATCAGGGGGCGTCGAACACTGAAGCTTTCTTT	CASSYQGASNTEAFF
few	TRBJ1-1	TRBV5-4	TRBD1	TGTGCCAGCAGCCCGGGGACAGGGATGAACACTGAAGCTTTCTTT	CASSPGTGMNTEAFF
NA	TRBJ1-2	TRBV5-6	NA	TGTGCCAGCAGCTTGGCCCGGACAGCGGGAAACTATGGCTACACCTTC	CASSLARTAGNYGYTF
once	TRBJ2-3	TRBV5-4	NA	TGTGCCAGCAGCTTGGCGTCTAGCGCAAACACAGATACGCAGTATTTT	CASSLASSANTDTQYF
NA	TRBJ1-6	TRBV5-1	TRBD1	TGCGCCAGTACATCCGGGACAGGGGACTCACCCCTCCACTTT	CASTSGTGDSPLHF
NA	TRBJ1-4	TRBV3-1/TRBV3-2	NA	TGTGCCAGCAGCGACAGAATCGGATCAATTGAAAAACTGTTTTTT	CASSDRIGSIEKLFF
few	TRBJ2-7	TRBV7-2	NA	TGTGCCAGCAGCCCCATTGAGGACTTAACCCGGGACTTCTCCTACGAGCAGTACTTC	CASSPIEDLTRDFSYEQYF
NA	TRBJ2-7	TRBV12-5	TRBD1	TGTGCTAGTGGTTCCTCGTTGTGGGACAGGGGGGATTTGGACGGGCAGTACTTC	CASGSSLWDRGDLDGQYF
NA	TRBJ2-7	TRBV2	NA	TGTGCCAGCAGTGTCGGGGTAATCGGTTCCTACGAGCAGTACTTC	CASSVGVIGSYEQYF
NA	TRBJ1-1	TRBV23-1	NA	TGCGCCAGCAGTCATGATGGCACGAACACTGAAGCTTTCTTT	CASSHDGTNTEAFF
NA	TRBJ1-6	TRBV4-3	NA	TGCGCCAGCAGCCAAGATCTGCGCGGGACGGTTAATTCACCCCTCCACTTT	CASSQDLRGTVNSPLHF
NA	TRBJ1-6	TRBV30	NA	TGTGCCTGGAGTGGACAGTATAATTCACCCCTCCACTTT	CAWSGQYNSPLHF
NA	TRBJ2-7	TRBV21-1	NA	TGTGCCAGCAGCAAAAAGATTTGTGGCAGGGCCTACTACTACGAGCAGTACTTC	CASSKKICGRAYYYEQYF
NA	TRBJ2-5	TRBV18	TRBD1	TGTGCCAGCTCTTTCAGAGGACAGGGGGGAGAGACCCAGTACTTC	CASSFRGQGGETQYF
NA	TRBJ1-1	TRBV7-9	NA	TGTGCCAGCAACCCGGGGTGGGGAAACACTGAAGCTTTCTTT	CASNPGWGNTEAFF
NA	TRBJ1-5	TRBV7-8	TRBD1	TGTGCCAGCAGCTTAGGAACAGGGGGGGACAATCAGCCCCAGCATTTT	CASSLGTGGDNQPQHF
NA	TRBJ2-1	TRBV18	TRBD2	TGTGCCAGCTCACCACCGAGCGGGGGGGCCAATGAGCAGTTCTTC	CASSPPSGGANEQFF
NA	TRBJ1-1	TRBV27	NA	TGTGCCAGCAGTTTAAAGGGGTCTGCGAAGAGAGTCACTGAAGCTTTCTTT	CASSLKGSAKRVTEAFF
few	TRBJ2-7	TRBV5-5	TRBD2	TGTGCCAGCAGCCTTTCTCCTAGCGGGGGGTACGAGCAGTACTTC	CASSLSPSGGYEQYF
NA	TRBJ2-7	TRBV4-1	TRBD2	TGCGCCAGCAGCCAAGTTTGGCTAGCGGGAGTAGACTACGAGCAGTACTTC	CASSQVWLAGVDYEQYF
NA	TRBJ2-1	TRBV19	TRBD2	TGTGCCAGTAGTACAACCTTAGCGGGGGGGCCTCAGAATGAGCAGTTCTTC	CASSTTLAGGPQNEQFF
NA	TRBJ1-4	TRBV28	TRBD1	TGTGCCACCCAGGGGTTACCCCCGACAGGGGGCGGCGCAACTAATGAAAAACTGTTTTTT	CATQGLPPTGGGATNEKLFF
NA	TRBJ2-3	TRBV11-3	TRBD2	TGTGCCAGCAGCTTACGGGGGGGCTTTAGCACAGATACGCAGTATTTT	CASSLRGGFSTDTQYF
NA	TRBJ1-5	TRBV5-5	NA	TGTGCCAGCAGCTTGGAAGGGGGCAATCAGCCCCAGCATTTT	CASSLEGGNQPQHF
NA	TRBJ1-1	TRBV6-5	NA	TGTGCCACCTTCTCGGACAGTTTATACACTGAAGCTTTCTTT	CATFSDSLYTEAFF
NA	TRBJ1-2	TRBV2	NA	TGTGCCAGCAGTGAATCTCAGGGGCCTGGCTACACCTTC	CASSESQGPGYTF
NA	TRBJ1-4	TRBV4-1	TRBD1	TGCGCCAGCAGCCAGGGGGATAGGACAGGGGGCGAAAAACTGTTTTTT	CASSQGDRTGGEKLFF
NA	TRBJ2-5	TRBV6-2/TRBV6-3	TRBD2	TGTGCCAGCAGCCTCCTAGCGGGAGAGACCCAGTACTTC	CASSLLAGETQYF
NA	TRBJ2-7	TRBV6-2/TRBV6-3	NA	TGTGCCAGCAGTTACGCGTTCTACGAGCAGTACTTC	CASSYAFYEQYF
NA	TRBJ2-1	TRBV24-1	NA	TGTGCCACCAGTGTTCACCGGCCCGGGGGTTATGAGCAGTTCTTC	CATSVHRPGGYEQFF
few	TRBJ2-1	TRBV28	NA	TGTGCCAGCAGTTTAGAAGTAGCGGCCCTCAATGAGCAGTTCTTC	CASSLEVAALNEQFF
NA	TRBJ1-2	TRBV5-1	NA	TGCGCCAGCAGCTTCGCGACAGCCGACTATGGCTACACCTTC	CASSFATADYGYTF
few	TRBJ1-5	TRBV21-1	NA	TGTGCCAGCAGCCGTCCCCCGACGAGGGGCAATCAGCCCCAGCATTTT	CASSRPPTRGNQPQHF
NA	TRBJ2-7	TRBV28	TRBD1	TGTGCCAGCAGAACCCGGACAGGTCCGATTTACGAGCAGTACTTC	CASRTRTGPIYEQYF
NA	TRBJ2-1	TRBV4-1	NA	TGCGCCAGCAGCCAAGATAGCACGGTCTCCTACAATGAGCAGTTCTTC	CASSQDSTVSYNEQFF
NA	TRBJ1-6	TRBV7-9	TRBD1	TGTGCCAGCAGCGACCGGACAGGGGACCCCTATAATTCACCCCTCCACTTT	CASSDRTGDPYNSPLHF
NA	TRBJ1-4	TRBV18	TRBD1	TGTGCCAGCTCACCGGGGACAGGGGAAGGTGAAAAACTGTTTTTT	CASSPGTGEGEKLFF
NA	TRBJ2-7	TRBV21-1	NA	TGTGCCAGCAGCAAAGAACAGGCGACCTACGAGCAGTACTTC	CASSKEQATYEQYF
NA	TRBJ2-4	TRBV2	NA	TGTGCCAGCAGTGAAGGGGGCAGGAGAAAAAACATTCAGTACTTC	CASSEGGRRKNIQYF
NA	TRBJ2-1	TRBV7-7	TRBD2	TGTGCTAGCAGCTTAGACAGCGGGAGCAATGAGCAGTTCTTC	CASSLDSGSNEQFF
NA	TRBJ1-6	TRBV5-1	TRBD1	TGCGCCAGCAGCTTGGACAGGGGGTTTTCACCCCTCCACTTT	CASSLDRGFSPLHF
NA	TRBJ1-3	TRBV27	NA	TGTGCCACCAATGGGGCCGCCTTAATCTCTGGAAACACCATATATTTT	CATNGAALISGNTIYF
NA	TRBJ2-7	TRBV19	NA	TGTGCCAGTAGTGCTCAGGGGCCTTCCTACGAGCAGTACTTC	CASSAQGPSYEQYF
NA	TRBJ1-2	TRBV5-1	NA	TGCGCCAGCAGCTATACAGGGCAGATCTATGGCTACACCTTC	CASSYTGQIYGYTF
once	TRBJ2-6	TRBV4-2	TRBD2	TGTGCCAGCAGCCAATATGCAGCGGGGGGGAGCTCTGGGGCCAACGTCCTGACTTTC	CASSQYAAGGSSGANVLTF
NA	TRBJ2-6	TRBV18	NA	TGTGCCAGCTCACCAATGGGGCAGGGAACGGCGTCTGGGGCCAACGTCCTGACTTTC	CASSPMGQGTASGANVLTF
NA	TRBJ1-2	TRBV21-1	NA	TGTGCCAGTGACTACCGGGCCGAAGGTAATTATGGCTACACCTTC	CASDYRAEGNYGYTF
NA	TRBJ2-3	TRBV7-7	TRBD1	TGTGCTAGCAGCAAACACAGGGGACAGTGGGGCACAGATACGCAGTATTTT	CASSKHRGQWGTDTQYF
few	TRBJ2-1	TRBV7-6	NA	TGTGCCAGCAGCCCCTTCGCCGGCTCCTACAATGAGCAGTTCTTC	CASSPFAGSYNEQFF
NA	TRBJ2-7	TRBV30	TRBD2	TGTGCCTGGACCCGGACTAGCTACTCCTACGAGCAGTACTTC	CAWTRTSYSYEQYF
NA	TRBJ1-3	TRBV4-3	NA	TGCGCCAGCAGCCAAGACCGAGGCCAAAGGAGAAACACCATATATTTT	CASSQDRGQRRNTIYF
NA	TRBJ2-2	TRBV6-2/TRBV6-3	TRBD1	TGTGCCAGCAGTCGTCGGACAGGAAACACCGGGGAGCTGTTTTTT	CASSRRTGNTGELFF
NA	TRBJ2-5	TRBV9	NA	TGTGCCAGCAGCGTGGCTGGACTATCACAAGAGACCCAGTACTTC	CASSVAGLSQETQYF
once	TRBJ1-2	TRBV5-1	NA	TGCGCCAGCGGGGCCAGGGAGGGGTATGGCTACACCTTC	CASGAREGYGYTF
NA	TRBJ2-1	TRBV7-2	NA	TGTGCCAGCAGCCTCACAGGATACAATGAGCAGTTCTTC	CASSLTGYNEQFF